These 23 T cell receptor beta chains came from one sample sequenced in a study of technical replicates of blood from a handful of donors. Sequencing was performed with immunoSEQ multiplex PCR; in TCRdb, only in-frame clones are kept and a portion is missing. The sample has tens of thousands of clones, about 81% seen once. Sequences were obtained from PBMCs. Source of these receptors: a human donor in good health. Some clones in this sample may be carry-over from other donors' samples.

This rearrangement joins TRBV30 to TRBJ1-6, with D perhaps TRBD1 (6 bases). Germline V CDR1 and CDR2: GTSNPN, SVGIG (reference sequence). V lost 5 bases to trimming and J lost 5 bases, with 13 bases between them. CDR3 length: 14 residues. The CDR3 region is CAWVKNRDNSPLHF. CDR3 nucleotide sequence: TGTGCCTGGGTGAAAAACAGGGATAATTCACCCCTCCACTTT.

V is TRBV19 and J is TRBJ1-5; D uncertain. Germline CDR1 and CDR2: LNHDA and SQIVND (reference sequence). V lost 3 bases and J 5 bases, leaving 14 bases between the germline ends. The CDR3 has 15 amino acids. The DNA for the CDR3 is TGTGCCAGTAGTATCCCCCACTACTTATATCAGCCCCAGCATTTT. Its translation is CASSIPHYLYQPQHF.

The V and J genes are TRBV5-6 and TRBJ2-7; D is possibly TRBD1 (6 bases). CDR1 SGHDT and CDR2 YYEEEE come from the germline V gene. The CDR3 loop spans 14 amino acids. Deletions cut 2 bases from V and 6 bases from J, with 15 bases between. The CDR3 region has the DNA TGTGCCAGCAGCTTTTTGGCAGGGGAATTCGAGCAGTACTTC. Translated: CASSFLAGEFEQYF.

V is TRBV6-6 and J is TRBJ2-2; 10 bases are a match to TRBD2. In germline, CDR1 is MNHNY, CDR2 SVGAGI (reference sequence). The length of the CDR3 is 16 residues. The V and J ends lost 7 bases and 4 bases, in that order; junction bases with no gene match: 9. This CDR3 reads CASNQREGQVTGELFF. The CDR3 bases are TGTGCCAGCAATCAGCGGGAGGGCCAGGTCACCGGGGAGCTGTTTTTT.

Comments on this clone: This same CDR3 is encoded by further DNA sequences in the sample. V and J are TRBV19 and TRBJ1-5; 9 bases agree with TRBD1. With V trimmed by 3 bases and J by 6 bases, 3 bases remained unmatched. Germline V gene sequence: CDR1 LNHDA, CDR2 SQIVND (reference sequence). The CDR3 spans 14 residues. In nucleotides, the CDR3 is TGTGCCAGTAGTATTGGGACAGGGCCTCAGCCCCAGCATTTT. It yields the protein CASSIGTGPQPQHF.

The chain couples TRBV5-1 to TRBJ2-1, with 10 positions matching TRBD1. J was trimmed by 5 bases and V by 2 bases; bases with no gene match: 4. Germline V gene lookup returns CDR1 SGHRS and CDR2 YFSETQ. CDR3 size: 15 residues. The CDR3 is CASSFTGTGDNEQFF. For the CDR3, the DNA is TGCGCCAGCAGCTTCACCGGGACAGGGGACAATGAGCAGTTCTTC.

This rearrangement joins TRBV7-9 to TRBJ1-5; unclear D gene. The CDR3 extends over 15 amino acids. V gave up 1 base and J gave up 4 bases, with 11 bases separating them. Germline CDR1 and CDR2: SEHNR and FQNEAQ (reference sequence). The CDR3 DNA sequence: TGTGCCAGCAGCTTAGGTTCCGGGAGGAATCAGCCCCAGCATTTT. Amino acids: CASSLGSGRNQPQHF. Using reference TRBV7-9 and TRBJ1-5 for the parts outside the CDR3, the full variable domain is DTGVSQNPRHKITKRGQNVTFRCDPISEHNRLYWYRQTLGQGPEFLTYFQNEAQLEKSRLLSDRFSAERPKGSFSTLEIQRTEQGDSAMYLCASSLGSGRNQPQHFGDGTRLSIL.

V gene TRBV5-1 combines with J gene TRBJ2-7; either TRBD1 or TRBD2 may supply D (6 bases each). The germline V and J ends were trimmed by 4 bases and 2 bases, with 10 bases remaining between them. The CDR3 contains 13 residues. Germline V gene data show CDR1 as SGHRS and CDR2 as YFSETQ. The CDR3 DNA reads as TGCGCCAGCAGCGTGGAGGGGGCCTACGAGCAGTACTTC. Translating gives CASSVEGAYEQYF.

The chain carries TRBV15 and TRBJ2-7; D unresolved. V lost 3 bases to trimming and J lost 5 bases, with 11 bases between them. This CDR3 has 13 amino acids. Germline loops: CDR1 LNHNV, CDR2 YYDKDF (reference sequence). In DNA, the CDR3 is TGTGCCACCAGCAGCCAGGCAGACAACGAGCAGTACTTC. Its protein is CATSSQADNEQYF.

This clone came up once. The V and J genes are TRBV11-2 and TRBJ2-2, with D hard to call. Trimming pared 2 bases from V and 8 bases from J, leaving 15 bases between. Germline CDR1 is SGHAT and CDR2 is FQNNGV. The CDR3 totals 15 residues. CDR3 sequence: CASSLLPSAGGELFF. The DNA for the CDR3 is TGTGCCAGCAGCTTACTTCCTAGTGCCGGGGGGGAGCTGTTTTTT.

The DNA of the CDR3 is TGTGCCAGCAGCCCTACAGGGGGACCGAACACCGGGGAGCTGTTTTTT. It is translated as CASSPTGGPNTGELFF. The chain links TRBV5-4 to TRBJ2-2; 8 bases are shared with TRBD1. The CDR3 has 16 amino acids. Germline CDR1 is SGHNT and CDR2 is YYREEE (reference sequence). V lost 4 bases and J lost 0; bases outside the gene matches: 5.

This chain joins TRBV30 and TRBJ1-2, with TRBD1 matching over 8 bases. J gave up 4 bases and V 8 bases, and 15 bases lay outside the gene matches. The CDR3 is 15 amino acids. In germline, CDR1 is GTSNPN, CDR2 SVGIG (reference sequence). The CDR3 region is CAPQTGTGLGYGYTF. CDR3 bases: TGTGCCCCACAGACCGGGACAGGACTAGGCTATGGCTACACCTTC.

V is TRBV13 and J is TRBJ2-3; D is unresolved. From germline, CDR1 is PRHDT and CDR2 FYEKMQ (reference sequence). CDR3 length: 17 residues. V was cut by 5 bases and J by 10 bases, with 28 bases left in between. CDR3 loop: CASSPPSWSLGPLPQYF. CDR3 bases: TGTGCCAGCAGCCCCCCCAGTTGGAGCCTCGGCCCGTTGCCGCAGTATTTT.

The chain is built from TRBV7-2 and TRBJ2-7; D may be TRBD1 (6 bases). Germline lookup yields CDR1 SGHTA and CDR2 FQGNSA. The V and J ends lost 2 bases and 1 base respectively, with 12 bases between them. CDR3 length: 15 amino acids. DNA for the CDR3: TGTGCCAGCAGCTTACAGACAGGAGAGTCCTACGAGCAGTACTTC. Its translation: CASSLQTGESYEQYF.

The chain joins TRBV7-3 to TRBJ1-1, with D unclear. This CDR3 region has 10 residues. Germline V gene sequence: CDR1 SGHTA, CDR2 FQGTGA. V gave up 5 bases and J gave up 10 bases, with 8 bases separating them. CDR3 sequence: CASSPRGAFF. CDR3 DNA: TGTGCCAGCAGCCCGCGCGGAGCTTTCTTT.

This clone has just a few counts. The V call is TRBV4-1, the J call TRBJ1-1; D gene ambiguous. V was pared by 0 bases and J by 9 bases, with 8 bases between. The CDR3 covers 12 residues. Per the germline V gene, CDR1 is MGHRA and CDR2 is YSYEKL. The CDR3 nucleotides are TGCGCCAGCAGCCAAGATAGGACTAAAGCTTTCTTT. Amino acid sequence: CASSQDRTKAFF.

This clone was observed a handful of times. The chain uses TRBV30 and TRBJ1-2, with D perhaps TRBD1 (5 bases). V was cut by 2 bases and J by 4 bases, with 14 bases left in between. This CDR3 contains 14 residues. CDR1 and CDR2 (germline): GTSNPN, SVGIG (reference sequence). DNA of the CDR3: TGTGCCTGGAGTCCCGGGGGGACCATCTATGGCTACACCTTC. Translation: CAWSPGGTIYGYTF.

In this sample, this clone turned up once. The chain employs TRBV7-9 and TRBJ2-2, with 8 bases fitting TRBD2. CDR3 length equals 15 residues. V dropped 5 bases and J dropped 5; count of bases not matched to a gene: 7. Germline V gene data show CDR1 as SEHNR and CDR2 as FQNEAQ (reference sequence). CDR3 in amino acids: CASSLNSGGTGELFF. The CDR3 DNA follows: TGTGCCAGCAGCCTCAACAGCGGGGGAACCGGGGAGCTGTTTTTT. The variable domain in full, completed from reference TRBV7-9 and TRBJ2-2, reads DTGVSQNPRHKITKRGQNVTFRCDPISEHNRLYWYRQTLGQGPEFLTYFQNEAQLEKSRLLSDRFSAERPKGSFSTLEIQRTEQGDSAMYLCASSLNSGGTGELFFGEGSRLTVL.

The CDR3 coding sequence is TGTGCCAGCAGCTTACACAGTGGAATGAACACTGAAGCTTTCTTT. Translation gives CASSLHSGMNTEAFF. The V gene is TRBV11-2, the J gene TRBJ1-1; unclear D gene. The germline V gene encodes CDR1 SGHAT and CDR2 FQNNGV. V dropped 2 bases and J dropped 0 bases, with 10 bases sitting between them. This CDR3 has 15 residues.

The chain is built from TRBV5-1 and TRBJ1-1; 7 bases agree with TRBD1. Germline loops: CDR1 SGHRS, CDR2 YFSETQ. This CDR3 is built from 14 residues. The junction had 5 bases not matched to a gene; V was cut back by 5 bases and J by 1 base. Here the CDR3 DNA reads TGCGCCAGCAGTAGGGACAGACAGAACACTGAAGCTTTCTTT. This encodes CASSRDRQNTEAFF.

The chain combines TRBV7-9 with TRBJ1-1; D ambiguous. Germline V gene data show CDR1 as SEHNR and CDR2 as FQNEAQ (reference sequence). There are 14 residues in the CDR3. V dropped 1 base and J dropped 5 bases, with 11 bases sitting between them. CDR3 residues: CASSLEEGATEAFF. CDR3 in DNA: TGTGCCAGCAGCTTAGAAGAGGGAGCGACTGAAGCTTTCTTT.

CDR3 in amino acids: CASSLLRGGYTF. CDR3 DNA: TGTGCCAGCAGTTTGCTCAGGGGCGGCTACACCTTC. This rearrangement joins TRBV7-2 to TRBJ1-2; perhaps TRBD1 as D (6 bases). Germline CDR1 and CDR2: SGHTA and FQGNSA. V was pared by 6 bases and J by 8 bases, with 13 bases between. The CDR3 has 12 amino acids.

The rearrangement uses TRBV11-2 and TRBJ2-3; possibly TRBD2 for D (5 bases). This CDR3 contains 15 residues. Germline V CDR1 and CDR2: SGHAT, FQNNGV. V was shortened by 0 bases and J by 0 bases, with 7 bases between the two germline ends. The CDR3, as DNA: TGTGCCAGCAGCTTAGACGGGAAGAGCACAGATACGCAGTATTTT. Protein: CASSLDGKSTDTQYF.